These 23 T cell receptor beta chains were all obtained from the same sample, sequenced in a study of T cell changes during pregnancy in multiple sclerosis. Assay used: immunoSEQ multiplex PCR; TCRdb lists only in-frame clones, some missing. The sample lists tens of thousands of clones; nearly 90% were seen once. Sample: peripheral blood, taken in the first trimester of pregnancy. The source of these receptors is a female donor with multiple sclerosis, enrolled in a pregnancy study.

The chain carries TRBV4-3 and TRBJ2-3, with TRBD2 matching over 12 bases. The CDR3 has 17 amino acids. CDR1 and CDR2 (germline): LGHNA, YSLEER. The V segment lost 4 bases and the J segment 3 bases; nucleotides outside the gene matches: 8. CDR3 bases: TGCGCCAGCAGCCCCTTGAAGACTAGCGGGAGTACAGATACGCAGTATTTT. This sequence encodes CASSPLKTSGSTDTQYF.

J is TRBJ2-7 and V is TRBV14; 7 nucleotides align to TRBD2. This CDR3 has 15 residues. With 0 bases clipped from V and 2 bases from J, the junction kept 4 bases outside the gene matches. CDR1 is SGHDN, CDR2 FVKESK, per germline. In DNA form, the CDR3 reads TGTGCCAGCAGCCAAGAAGTGGCGGGAGCCTACGAGCAGTACTTC. Encoded protein: CASSQEVAGAYEQYF.

The rearrangement links TRBV7-2 to TRBJ2-4; maybe TRBD1 (6 bases). The CDR3 length is 13 residues. The germline V gene has CDR1 SGHTA and CDR2 FQGNSA. Deletions cut 5 bases from V and 4 bases from J, with 9 bases between. The CDR3 sequence is CASSKGQKNIQYF. The CDR3 DNA reads as TGTGCCAGCAGCAAAGGACAGAAAAACATTCAGTACTTC.

This clone occurred once. This rearrangement joins TRBV14 to TRBJ2-2; 7 bases are a match to TRBD2. CDR1 is SGHDN and CDR2 is FVKESK in the germline V gene. The ends lost 0 bases at V and 3 bases at J; junction bases unmatched: 7. The CDR3 loop spans 17 amino acids. The CDR3 loop reads CASSQDRFGRYTGELFF. The CDR3 DNA is TGTGCCAGCAGCCAAGATCGATTCGGGAGGTACACCGGGGAGCTGTTTTTT.

V gene TRBV4-2 combines with J gene TRBJ2-2, with 9 positions matching TRBD2. Germline values: CDR1 LGHNA, CDR2 YNFKEQ. The J segment lost 3 bases and the V segment lost 1 base, leaving 6 bases of the junction unmatched. The CDR3 length is 17 residues. The CDR3 DNA follows: TGTGCCAGCAGCCAAGCCCGAGGACTAGCGTACACCGGGGAGCTGTTTTTT. It codes for CASSQARGLAYTGELFF.

This clone was seen only a few times. This rearrangement joins TRBV28 to TRBJ1-3; possibly TRBD1 for D (6 bases). The V end lost 5 bases, the J end lost 9 bases, and 17 bases lay between the germline ends. The CDR3 extends over 14 amino acids. The germline V gene encodes CDR1 MDHEN and CDR2 SYDVKM. CDR3 loop: CASSGGHLRGTIYF. The CDR3, as DNA: TGTGCCAGCAGTGGGGGACACCTAAGAGGCACCATATATTTT. Based on the CDR3 plus reference TRBV28 and TRBJ1-3, the full variable domain is DVKVTQSSRYLVKRTGEKVFLECVQDMDHENMFWYRQDPGLGLRLIYFSYDVKMKEKGDIPEGYSVSREKKERFSLILESASTNQTSMYLCASSGGHLRGTIYFGEGSWLTVV.

By its share, this clone is medium-sized (0.01 to 0.1%). The rearrangement joins TRBV9 to TRBJ2-1; unclear D gene. Deletions cut 1 base from V and 10 bases from J, with 9 bases between. From germline, CDR1 is SGDLS and CDR2 YYNGEE. This CDR3 has 12 amino acids. CDR3 loop: CASSVYRWEQFF. The CDR3 DNA is TGTGCCAGCAGCGTATATCGGTGGGAGCAGTTCTTC.

The chain recombines TRBV7-9 with TRBJ2-3, with TRBD1 as a possible D gene (6 bases). This CDR3 contains 14 residues. Per the germline V gene, CDR1 is SEHNR and CDR2 is FQNEAQ (reference sequence). Trimming removed 5 bases at V and 2 bases at J, with 11 bases between. The CDR3 protein is CASSPRGSTDTQYF. CDR3 DNA: TGTGCCAGCAGCCCCAGGGGCTCCACAGATACGCAGTATTTT. Looking up the rest from reference TRBV7-9 and TRBJ2-3 gives the full variable domain: DTGVSQNPRHKITKRGQNVTFRCDPISEHNRLYWYRQTLGQGPEFLTYFQNEAQLEKSRLLSDRFSAERPKGSFSTLEIQRTEQGDSAMYLCASSPRGSTDTQYFGPGTRLTVL.

The V gene is TRBV18, the J gene TRBJ2-3, with TRBD1 as a possible D gene (6 bases). The CDR3 covers 14 residues. V was clipped by 0 bases and J by 4 bases, with 8 bases between them. In germline, CDR1 is KGHSH, CDR2 LQKENI. In DNA, the CDR3 is TGTGCCAGCTCACCACCGACAGGCCCAGATACGCAGTATTTT. This encodes CASSPPTGPDTQYF.

V is TRBV4-3 and J is TRBJ2-1, with a possible D match to TRBD2 (5 bases). This CDR3 is built from 16 residues. CDR1 is LGHNA and CDR2 is YSLEER in the germline V gene. The V end was cut by 3 bases, the J end by 3 bases, with 15 bases between. For the CDR3, the DNA is TGCGCCAGCAGCCAGCAAGCGGTGGTGGGCTACAATGAGCAGTTCTTC. It specifies CASSQQAVVGYNEQFF.

This chain links TRBV18 with TRBJ2-7; a possible D gene is TRBD1 (5 bases). Per germline, CDR1 KGHSH and CDR2 LQKENI. The CDR3 is 15 residues long. V shed 3 bases and J shed 3 bases, with 15 bases lying between them. The CDR3 sequence is CASSPVDKNFYEQYF. In DNA form, the CDR3 reads TGTGCCAGCTCACCCGTGGACAAAAATTTCTACGAGCAGTACTTC.

The rearrangement joins TRBV7-2 to TRBJ2-7; 9 nucleotides line up with TRBD2. CDR3 length: 17 amino acids. V dropped 0 bases and J dropped 0; count of bases not matched to a gene: 6. Per germline, CDR1 SGHTA and CDR2 FQGNSA. CDR3 sequence reads: CASSLAGLAGTSYEQYF. For the CDR3, the DNA is TGTGCCAGCAGCTTAGCCGGGCTAGCGGGGACCTCCTACGAGCAGTACTTC.

This clone was observed a single time. The V gene is TRBV6-1, the J gene TRBJ1-4; D is uncertain. V gave up 0 bases and J gave up 7 bases, with 21 bases separating them. CDR3 length equals 18 residues. Germline CDR1 MNHNS, CDR2 SASEGT. CDR3 in amino acids: CASSEASQYQDSGEKLFF. The CDR3 DNA follows: TGTGCCAGCAGTGAAGCATCTCAATACCAGGACTCCGGTGAAAAACTGTTTTTT.

CDR3 in amino acids: CASGLAGVGNEQFF. Here the CDR3 DNA reads TGTGCCAGCGGTTTAGCGGGAGTCGGTAATGAGCAGTTCTTC. This chain connects TRBV4-2 to TRBJ2-1; TRBD2 aligns across 9 bases. The CDR3 covers 14 residues. Germline CDR1 and CDR2: LGHNA and YNFKEQ. Unmatched junction bases numbered 9, after V lost 8 bases and J lost 7 bases.

The chain carries TRBV11-2 and TRBJ2-1; D gene ambiguous. This CDR3 has 16 residues. V lost 3 bases to trimming and J lost 0 bases, with 12 bases between them. In germline, CDR1 is SGHAT, CDR2 FQNNGV. In DNA form, the CDR3 reads TGTGCCAGCAGCTTTTCACGCCTGAGCTCCTACAATGAGCAGTTCTTC. It codes for CASSFSRLSSYNEQFF. The full variable domain, completed using reference TRBV11-2 and TRBJ2-1, is EAGVAQSPRYKIIEKRQSVAFWCNPISGHATLYWYQQILGQGPKLLIQFQNNGVVDDSQLPKDRFSAERLKGVDSTLKIQPAKLEDSAVYLCASSFSRLSSYNEQFFGPGTRLTVL.

The chain links TRBV28 to TRBJ2-7; D might be TRBD2 (5 bases). This CDR3 has 15 residues. Germline CDR1 and CDR2: MDHEN and SYDVKM. V was pared by 5 bases and J by 1 base, with 15 bases between. DNA for the CDR3: TGTGCCAGCAGTACCCGCCAAAGCGGATCCTACGAGCAGTACTTC. Its protein is CASSTRQSGSYEQYF. The full variable domain, completed using reference TRBV28 and TRBJ2-7, is DVKVTQSSRYLVKRTGEKVFLECVQDMDHENMFWYRQDPGLGLRLIYFSYDVKMKEKGDIPEGYSVSREKKERFSLILESASTNQTSMYLCASSTRQSGSYEQYFGPGTRLTVT.

The V call is TRBV7-2, the J call TRBJ2-5, with D perhaps matching TRBD1 (6 bases). V lost 3 bases and J 5 bases, leaving 13 bases between the germline ends. The CDR3 is 14 amino acids. In germline, CDR1 is SGHTA, CDR2 FQGNSA. The CDR3 here is CASSLGGGWETQYF. The CDR3 nucleotides are TGTGCCAGCAGCTTGGGTGGGGGCTGGGAGACCCAGTACTTC.

V is TRBV6-5 and J is TRBJ2-7; possible D gene TRBD2, 5 bases. Germline V CDR1 and CDR2: MNHEY, SVGAGI. The CDR3 is made up of 12 amino acids. V was trimmed by 7 bases and J by 5 bases, leaving 12 bases between them. The CDR3: CASTSTSDEQYF. CDR3 DNA: TGTGCCAGCACCTCCACTAGTGACGAGCAGTACTTC.

V is TRBV7-9 and J is TRBJ2-1, with a tentative D call TRBD1 (5 bases). The germline V gene has CDR1 SEHNR and CDR2 FQNEAQ (reference sequence). The CDR3 covers 13 residues. Trimming stripped 0 bases from V and 15 bases from J, with 15 bases between. CDR3 region: CASSLAQQSRAFF. The CDR3 DNA sequence: TGTGCCAGCAGCTTAGCGCAGCAGTCCAGGGCGTTCTTC.

The rearrangement joins TRBV6-5 to TRBJ1-2, with D unclear. V was shortened by 0 bases and J by 4 bases, with 12 bases between the two germline ends. Germline CDR1 and CDR2: MNHEY and SVGAGI. This CDR3 region has 15 residues. The CDR3 DNA reads as TGTGCCAGCAGTTACTCTTCCGGTCTGCTCTATGGCTACACCTTC. Its protein is CASSYSSGLLYGYTF.

V usage is TRBV19 and J usage is TRBJ1-5; the D is unclear. V was clipped by 3 bases and J by 9 bases, with 18 bases between them. Germline V gene lookup returns CDR1 LNHDA and CDR2 SQIVND (reference sequence). The CDR3 is 15 amino acids. The CDR3 protein is CASSMGTPKGPPQHF. The CDR3, as DNA: TGTGCCAGTAGTATGGGCACACCGAAAGGCCCGCCCCAGCATTTT.

The gene calls are TRBV28 and TRBJ2-7; 11 positions match TRBD1. This CDR3 region has 14 residues. The germline CDR1 and CDR2 sequences are MDHEN and SYDVKM. V lost 8 bases to trimming and J lost 7 bases; unmatched junction nucleotides: 10. The CDR3 bases are TGTGCCAGCTTCGGGACAGGGGGGCCTTTTGAGCAGTACTTC. This translates into CASFGTGGPFEQYF.

The CDR3 DNA is TGTGCCAGCAGTGTATTAGCGGGAACTTACAATGAGCAGTTCTTC. This codes for CASSVLAGTYNEQFF. This chain links TRBV6-4 with TRBJ2-1, with 8 positions matching TRBD2. This CDR3 comprises 15 residues. The germline V gene encodes CDR1 MRHNA and CDR2 SNTAGT. V shed 4 bases and J 4 bases; nucleotides not matched to a gene: 6.